This T cell receptor (beta chain) appears in the sequencing data of a study of blood T cells in healthy people across ages. General study points: Comparison with aged donors showed that long-lived donors had more naive CD4+ cells and higher diversity.

The second PCR ran about 6 to 12 cycles with a sample-barcoded 5' primer and J-beta primers. Every molecule of cDNA carried a tag from a template-switch adaptor with 12 random nucleotides. One entry per CDR3 protein, called by TCRdb with MiXCR from the 5' RACE reads. The table records roughly 1,500,000 distinct CDR3 sequences, about 31% of them present only once. This clonotype occurred a few times. Antigen specificity is unknown. The origin of this receptor is a woman aged 25 to 39 in good health. The sample consisted of blood.

The CDR3 protein is CASSFFLLTGVDVSSGANVLTF. CDR3 sequence (DNA): TGCGCCAGCAGCTTCTTTCTCCTCACCGGGGTAGACGTGAGCTCTGGGGCCAACGTCCTGACTTTC. The chain has TRBV5-1 and TRBJ2-6; the D gene is possibly TRBD2 (5 bases). Deletions cut 2 bases from V and 0 bases from J, with 27 bases between. There are 22 residues in the CDR3. Germline V gene lookup returns CDR1 SGHRS and CDR2 YFSETQ.